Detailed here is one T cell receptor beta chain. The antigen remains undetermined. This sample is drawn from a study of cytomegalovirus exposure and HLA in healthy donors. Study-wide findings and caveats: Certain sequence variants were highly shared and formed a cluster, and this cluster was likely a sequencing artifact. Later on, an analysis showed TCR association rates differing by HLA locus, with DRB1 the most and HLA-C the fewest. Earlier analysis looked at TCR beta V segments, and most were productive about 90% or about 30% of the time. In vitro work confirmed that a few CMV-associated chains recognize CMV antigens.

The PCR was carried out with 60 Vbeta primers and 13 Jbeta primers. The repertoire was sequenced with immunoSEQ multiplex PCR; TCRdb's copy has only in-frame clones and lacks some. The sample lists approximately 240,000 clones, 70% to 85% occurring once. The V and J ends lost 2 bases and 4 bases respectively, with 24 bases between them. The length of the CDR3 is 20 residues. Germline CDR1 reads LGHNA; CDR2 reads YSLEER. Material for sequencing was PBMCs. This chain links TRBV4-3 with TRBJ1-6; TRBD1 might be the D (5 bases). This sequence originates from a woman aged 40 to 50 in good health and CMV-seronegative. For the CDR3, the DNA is TGCGCCAGCAGCCAAAGAAAATCAGGACTACTAGGGGTGTATAATTCACCCCTCCACTTT. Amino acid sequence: CASSQRKSGLLGVYNSPLHF.